Each of the 27 T cell receptor beta chains below was sequenced from the same sample in a study of shared clonotypes between healthy human individuals. Profiled with immunoSEQ multiplex PCR; TCRdb holds only in-frame clones, not every one. This sample has some 900,000 clones, with more than 75% found just once. Sample: memory CD4+ T cells sorted from blood. Subset indicated: CD45RA-negative fraction. All receptors come from a man between 18 and 29 years old in good health.

The chain has TRBV29-1 and TRBJ2-7; D call uncertain. CDR1 is SQVTM, CDR2 ANQGSEA, per germline. CDR3 length: 11 residues. Between the trimmed V and J ends, which lost 4 bases and 5 bases, there was a span of 9 bases. DNA of the CDR3: TGCAGCGTTGGAGTCCTCCACGAGCAGTACTTC. Translation gives CSVGVLHEQYF.

V gene TRBV9 combines with J gene TRBJ2-6; D not certain. Germline CDR1 and CDR2: SGDLS and YYNGEE. Trimming took off 7 bases at V and 5 bases at J, with 22 bases between the two ends. CDR3 size: 17 residues. The CDR3 is CASERRYKQSRANVLTF. The DNA of the CDR3 is TGTGCCAGCGAGCGTAGGTACAAACAAAGTCGGGCCAACGTCCTGACTTTC.

This clone was detected a few times. The V gene is TRBV6-6, the J gene TRBJ2-5; the D gene is possibly TRBD1 (6 bases). Looked up from germline, CDR1 is MNHNY and CDR2 is SVGAGI (reference sequence). V was shortened by 0 bases and J by 5 bases, with 13 bases between the two germline ends. This CDR3 spans 15 amino acids. CDR3 DNA sequence: TGTGCCAGCAGTTACTCGAAGGGACAAGAGGAGACCCAGTACTTC. It encodes CASSYSKGQEETQYF.

The chain is built from TRBV4-1 and TRBJ2-7; 16 bases fit TRBD2. There are 16 residues in the CDR3. Germline trimming cut 3 bases from V and 6 bases from J; bases unmatched to any gene: 5. CDR1 and CDR2 from the germline V gene are MGHRA and YSYEKL. CDR3 sequence reads: CASSQPGTSGRAEQYF. As DNA, the CDR3 is TGCGCCAGCAGCCAGCCCGGGACTAGCGGGAGGGCCGAGCAGTACTTC.

Comments on this clone: Different DNA sequences within this sample yield the same CDR3. The chain uses TRBV11-2 and TRBJ2-7; D remains ambiguous. The V end lost 1 base, the J end lost 3 bases, and 7 bases lay between the germline ends. Per the germline V gene, CDR1 is SGHAT and CDR2 is FQNNGV. CDR3 length: 13 residues. CDR3 in DNA: TGTGCCAGCAGCTTAGGCGTCATCTACGAGCAGTACTTC. Encoded protein: CASSLGVIYEQYF. Full variable domain (rest looked up from reference TRBV11-2 and TRBJ2-7): EAGVAQSPRYKIIEKRQSVAFWCNPISGHATLYWYQQILGQGPKLLIQFQNNGVVDDSQLPKDRFSAERLKGVDSTLKIQPAKLEDSAVYLCASSLGVIYEQYFGPGTRLTVT.

The chain has TRBV27 and TRBJ2-7; 11 bases are shared with TRBD2. V trimming: 5 bases; J trimming: 2 bases; junction bases outside the gene matches: 5. The V gene's germline CDR1 is MNHEY and CDR2 SMNVEV (reference sequence). The CDR3 extends over 15 amino acids. The CDR3 protein is CASSRETSGAYEQYF. The CDR3 DNA reads as TGTGCCAGCAGTCGCGAGACTAGCGGGGCCTACGAGCAGTACTTC.

The V call is TRBV28, the J call TRBJ1-3; TRBD1 might be the D (5 bases). This CDR3 region has 15 residues. Trimming took 3 bases from V and 0 from J, leaving 9 bases between them. Germline loops: CDR1 MDHEN, CDR2 SYDVKM. The DNA of the CDR3 is TGTGCCAGCAGTTTCGGGGCGGCCTCTGGAAACACCATATATTTT. Translation gives CASSFGAASGNTIYF.

The count of this clone is one. This chain uses TRBV5-1 with TRBJ2-2, with 8 bases matching TRBD1. The germline gives CDR1 SGHRS, CDR2 YFSETQ. The V segment lost 4 bases and the J segment 4 bases; nucleotides outside the gene matches: 6. The CDR3 totals 15 residues. The CDR3 sequence: CASSLGRGLTGELFF. In nucleotides, the CDR3 is TGCGCCAGCAGCCTGGGCAGGGGGCTCACCGGGGAGCTGTTTTTT.

CDR3 bases: TGTGCCAGCAGGCGAACAGGGAACACTGAAGCTTTCTTT. As protein: CASRRTGNTEAFF. This rearrangement joins TRBV6-4 to TRBJ1-1; tentatively, D is TRBD1 (5 bases). The CDR3 totals 13 residues. Germline V gene sequence: CDR1 MRHNA, CDR2 SNTAGT. Trimming cost V 6 bases and J 1 base, with 9 bases left between them.

The rearrangement links TRBV5-1 to TRBJ1-6, with D possibly being TRBD1 (6 bases). The ends were cut back, 4 bases at V and 10 bases at J, with 18 bases in the middle. This CDR3 comprises 15 residues. Germline V gene lookup returns CDR1 SGHRS and CDR2 YFSETQ. CDR3 loop: CASSRGTNEASPLHF. The DNA of the CDR3 is TGCGCCAGCAGCCGCGGGACAAACGAAGCCTCACCCCTCCACTTT.

J is TRBJ2-1 and V is TRBV7-2, with D perhaps TRBD1 or TRBD2 (5 bases each). This CDR3 contains 14 residues. CDR1 and CDR2 (germline): SGHTA, FQGNSA. V gave up 7 bases and J gave up 8 bases, with 18 bases separating them. As DNA, the CDR3 is TGTGCCAGCAACTCGGGGCTAGAGACGGATGAGCAGTTCTTC. Its translation: CASNSGLETDEQFF.

The gene calls are TRBV2 and TRBJ2-7; 7 positions match TRBD2. V shed 1 base and J 0 bases; nucleotides not matched to a gene: 9. Germline CDR1 SNHLY, CDR2 FYNNEI. The CDR3 has 17 amino acids. CDR3 nucleotide sequence: TGTGCCAGCAGTGAAGTCACTAGAAGCGGGGCCTCCTACGAGCAGTACTTC. This translates into CASSEVTRSGASYEQYF.

V gene TRBV7-2 combines with J gene TRBJ2-6; D is perhaps TRBD1 (5 bases). Germline CDR1 and CDR2: SGHTA and FQGNSA. Trimming cost V 7 bases and J 7 bases, with 11 bases left between them. This CDR3 comprises 13 residues. In DNA form, the CDR3 reads TGTGCCAGCACCACGACAGAAGCCAACGTCCTGACTTTC. Translated, it gives CASTTTEANVLTF.

With regard to this clone: The identical CDR3 is also encoded by other nucleotide sequences in the sample. The V and J genes are TRBV11-3 and TRBJ2-1, with a possible D match to TRBD2 (6 bases). The V end was cut by 0 bases, the J end by 10 bases, with 7 bases between. This CDR3 has 12 amino acids. Germline loops: CDR1 SGHNT, CDR2 YENEEA. The DNA of the CDR3 is TGTGCCAGCAGCTTAGAGAGCGGGGAGCAGTTCTTC. Protein sequence: CASSLESGEQFF. Full variable domain (missing parts from reference TRBV11-3 and TRBJ2-1): EAGVVQSPRYKIIEKKQPVAFWCNPISGHNTLYWYLQNLGQGPELLIRYENEEAVDDSQLPKDRFSAERLKGVDSTLKIQPAELGDSAVYLCASSLESGEQFFGPGTRLTVL.

The genes are TRBV10-3 and TRBJ2-4; 13 bases line up with TRBD2. V dropped 3 bases and J dropped 15; count of bases not matched to a gene: 8. The CDR3 runs 14 residues. Germline V gene sequence: CDR1 ENHRY, CDR2 SYGVKD. Here the CDR3 DNA reads TGTGCCATCAGTGACCACGGACTAGCGGGAGAGGCGTACTTC. It encodes CAISDHGLAGEAYF.

The V call is TRBV6-1, the J call TRBJ1-1; no reliable D call. Trimming took 8 bases from V and 1 from J, leaving 11 bases between them. Per germline, CDR1 MNHNS and CDR2 SASEGT. The CDR3 totals 13 residues. CDR3 sequence reads: CASVATGNTEAFF. The CDR3 DNA reads TGTGCCAGCGTTGCCACCGGGAACACTGAAGCTTTCTTT.

This clone appeared a few times. The V and J genes are TRBV5-8 and TRBJ1-5, with D tentatively TRBD1 (5 bases). This CDR3 has 16 residues. V shed 1 base and J shed 0 bases, with 11 bases lying between them. Germline V gene sequence: CDR1 SGHTS, CDR2 YDEGEE. The CDR3 protein is CASSLFAGTSNQPQHF. CDR3 DNA sequence: TGTGCCAGCAGCTTGTTTGCAGGGACTAGCAATCAGCCCCAGCATTTT.

This chain connects TRBV5-6 to TRBJ1-6; possible D gene TRBD1, 5 bases. The CDR3 loop spans 13 amino acids. With 4 bases removed from V and 14 bases from J, the gap between germline ends came to 16 bases. The germline CDR1 and CDR2 sequences are SGHDT and YYEEEE. The CDR3 here is CASSGAGGATLHF. The CDR3 DNA is TGTGCCAGCAGCGGAGCCGGAGGGGCCACCCTCCACTTT.

The V and J genes are TRBV7-2 and TRBJ2-2; TRBD2 matches 13 bases. Germline V CDR1 and CDR2: SGHTA, FQGNSA. This CDR3 is built from 18 residues. The J segment lost 4 bases and the V segment lost 5 bases, leaving 10 bases of the junction unmatched. The CDR3 sequence is CASSPGLAGSWATGELFF. The CDR3 DNA reads TGTGCCAGCAGCCCGGGACTAGCGGGGTCTTGGGCCACCGGGGAGCTGTTTTTT.

The chain uses TRBV7-9 and TRBJ2-1; 15 nucleotides agree with TRBD2. Germline V CDR1 and CDR2: SEHNR, FQNEAQ (reference sequence). CDR3 length: 19 residues. J gave up 0 bases and V 4 bases, and 7 bases lay outside the gene matches. The CDR3 protein is CASSWGLAGGRSSYNEQFF. CDR3 nucleotide sequence: TGTGCCAGCAGCTGGGGACTAGCGGGAGGTCGGAGCTCCTACAATGAGCAGTTCTTC. The entire variable domain, with the rest obtained from reference TRBV7-9 and TRBJ2-1, is as follows: DTGVSQNPRHKITKRGQNVTFRCDPISEHNRLYWYRQTLGQGPEFLTYFQNEAQLEKSRLLSDRFSAERPKGSFSTLEIQRTEQGDSAMYLCASSWGLAGGRSSYNEQFFGPGTRLTVL.

The chain has TRBV30 and TRBJ1-2; D possibly corresponds to TRBD1 (5 bases). V was shortened by 0 bases and J by 4 bases, with 9 bases between the two germline ends. The CDR3 is 13 amino acids. Germline V gives CDR1 GTSNPN, CDR2 SVGIG (reference sequence). DNA for the CDR3: TGTGCCTGGAGTGTACAAGGGACCTATGGCTACACCTTC. It codes for CAWSVQGTYGYTF. Supplemented by reference TRBV30 and TRBJ1-2, the full variable domain reads SQTIHQWPATLVQPVGSPLSLECTVEGTSNPNLYWYRQAAGRGLQLLFYSVGIGQISSEVPQNLSASRPQDRQFILSSKKLLLSDSGFYLCAWSVQGTYGYTFGSGTRLTVV.

This clone was recorded a few times. The J gene is TRBJ1-2, the V gene TRBV30; a weak D match, TRBD1 (5 bases). The germline V gene has CDR1 GTSNPN and CDR2 SVGIG (reference sequence). This CDR3 region has 13 residues. Trimming took 4 bases from V and 8 from J, leaving 17 bases between them. The CDR3 DNA follows: TGTGCCTGGAACCCGCGGGGGGATGGCGGCTACACCTTC. Protein product: CAWNPRGDGGYTF.

This chain links TRBV5-1 with TRBJ1-4, with D hard to call. V lost 1 base, J lost 3 bases, and 13 bases lay in between. The CDR3 loop spans 16 amino acids. The V gene's germline CDR1 is SGHRS and CDR2 YFSETQ. For the CDR3, the DNA is TGCGCCAGCAGCTTGAATTGGGCCAGTTCTAATGAAAAACTGTTTTTT. It codes for CASSLNWASSNEKLFF.

The table lists this clone with a few counts. This sequence joins TRBV28 and TRBJ1-2; D might be TRBD1 (5 bases). The length of the CDR3 is 14 residues. Trimming left V 6 bases short and J 5 bases short, with 16 bases between. CDR1 and CDR2 (germline): MDHEN, SYDVKM. This CDR3 is CASRGRGNRYGYTF. CDR3 DNA sequence: TGTGCCAGCAGGGGTCGGGGGAATCGGTATGGCTACACCTTC.

The V gene is TRBV28, the J gene TRBJ1-1, with D hard to call. Trimming removed 7 bases from V and 1 base from J, with 10 bases in between. CDR3 size: 13 residues. Germline values: CDR1 MDHEN, CDR2 SYDVKM. CDR3: CASKIDGNTEAFF. The CDR3, as DNA: TGTGCCAGCAAAATCGACGGGAACACTGAAGCTTTCTTT.

This chain uses TRBV30 with TRBJ2-2; the match to TRBD2 covers 11 bases. CDR3 size: 15 residues. CDR1 and CDR2 (germline): GTSNPN, SVGIG (reference sequence). V lost 2 bases to trimming and J lost 5 bases; unmatched junction nucleotides: 4. The CDR3: CAWSSLAGETGELFF. The CDR3 region has the DNA TGTGCCTGGAGTTCACTAGCGGGGGAAACCGGGGAGCTGTTTTTT.

This clone has more than one count but fewer than ten. This chain links TRBV18 with TRBJ2-2, with TRBD1 as a possible D gene (6 bases). The CDR3 sequence is 16 residues long. V was pared by 2 bases and J by 1 base, with 11 bases between. Looked up from germline, CDR1 is KGHSH and CDR2 is LQKENI. The DNA of the CDR3 is TGTGCCAGCTCACCAATTGGACAGAGGAACACCGGGGAGCTGTTTTTT. This sequence encodes CASSPIGQRNTGELFF.